These 18 T cell receptor beta chains were all obtained from the same sample, sequenced in a study of early T cells in non-severe SARS-CoV-2 infection. TCRdb passed the 5' RACE reads through MiXCR, listing each CDR3 protein once. The table includes more than 50,000 distinct CDR3 sequences, 10% to 15% detected once. Sequencing was done on a sample of whole blood. The receptors stem from an adult who was a healthcare worker with PCR-confirmed SARS-CoV-2 infection or an uninfected control (not recorded which).

The chain is built from TRBV18 and TRBJ1-1; 7 bases map to TRBD1. Losses at the gene ends were 4 bases for V and 8 bases for J; bases not matched to a gene: 10. The length of the CDR3 is 14 residues. Per the germline V gene, CDR1 is KGHSH and CDR2 is LQKENI. CDR3 sequence: CASSLEQGSLEAFF. As DNA, the CDR3 is TGTGCCAGCTCACTAGAACAGGGGAGTTTAGAAGCTTTCTTT.

This clonotype showed up many times. The rearrangement joins TRBV29-1 to TRBJ1-4; D is unresolved. Germline V gives CDR1 SQVTM, CDR2 ANQGSEA. Trimming removed 7 bases from V and 0 bases from J, with 12 bases in between. The length of the CDR3 is 14 residues. CDR3 nucleotides: TGCAGCGGAACGGACGGCTCAACTAATGAAAAACTGTTTTTT. This sequence encodes CSGTDGSTNEKLFF.

The CDR3 coding sequence is TGTGCCAGCACCTTCCCCGGACAGGGCATCACTGAAGCTTTCTTT. Protein product: CASTFPGQGITEAFF. The chain uses TRBV25-1 and TRBJ1-1; 8 nucleotides match TRBD1. The CDR3 loop spans 15 amino acids. Germline CDR1 MGHDK, CDR2 SYGVNS. With 7 bases clipped from V and 4 bases from J, the junction kept 11 bases outside the gene matches.

This clonotype was observed a handful of times. The chain uses TRBV20-1 and TRBJ2-3, with 8 bases matching TRBD2. This CDR3 contains 13 residues. The trim removed 6 bases at V and 4 bases at J, leaving 6 bases unmatched. Germline V gene data show CDR1 as DFQATT and CDR2 as SNEGSKA (reference sequence). The CDR3 is CSAGASGPDTQYF. The CDR3 region has the DNA TGCAGTGCAGGGGCTAGCGGGCCAGATACGCAGTATTTT.

This clonotype was seen ten or more times. V is TRBV20-1 and J is TRBJ1-4; D unclear. The V gene lost 0 bases and the J gene lost 8 bases, with 13 bases spanning the gap. Germline CDR1 and CDR2: DFQATT and SNEGSKA (reference sequence). This CDR3 is built from 14 residues. CDR3 sequence reads: CSARDKTAGEKLFF. In nucleotides, the CDR3 is TGCAGTGCTAGAGATAAAACCGCCGGGGAAAAACTGTTTTTT.

This clonotype has a handful of counts. The CDR3 nucleotides are TGTGCCAGCAGTTACAGGGCGGCCATGAACACTGAAGCTTTCTTT. It codes for CASSYRAAMNTEAFF. The chain links TRBV6-5 to TRBJ1-1; D remains ambiguous. This CDR3 spans 15 amino acids. The V gene lost 2 bases and the J gene lost 0 bases, with 10 bases spanning the gap. Germline-derived CDR1 and CDR2 are MNHEY and SVGAGI.

This chain joins TRBV12-3 or TRBV12-4 and TRBJ1-1; TRBD1 matches 8 bases. The junction had 3 bases not matched to a gene; V was cut back by 6 bases and J by 0 bases. The length of the CDR3 is 14 residues. As DNA, the CDR3 is TGTGCCAGCAGCCCAGGGGGCCTGAACACTGAAGCTTTCTTT. Amino acids: CASSPGGLNTEAFF.

This clonotype was recorded many times. This rearrangement joins TRBV10-3 to TRBJ2-7; 10 bases are shared with TRBD2. CDR1 is ENHRY and CDR2 is SYGVKD in the germline V gene. J gave up 7 bases and V 4 bases, and 7 bases lay outside the gene matches. The CDR3 spans 14 residues. The CDR3 here is CAISAQREGWEQYF. The DNA for the CDR3 is TGTGCCATCAGTGCTCAGCGGGAGGGTTGGGAGCAGTACTTC.

The V call is TRBV12-5, the J call TRBJ1-2; D gene ambiguous. The CDR3 runs 14 residues. V lost 1 base and J 4 bases, leaving 10 bases between the germline ends. CDR1 is LGHNT and CDR2 is FRNRAP in the germline V gene. The CDR3 bases are TGTGCTAGTGGTTTGGCCCGTGGGCTCTATGGCTACACCTTC. Its protein product is CASGLARGLYGYTF. Together with reference TRBV12-5 and TRBJ1-2, the CDR3 gives the full variable domain: DARVTQTPRHKVTEMGQEVTMRCQPILGHNTVFWYRQTMMQGLELLAYFRNRAPLDDSGMPKDRFSAEMPDATLATLKIQPSEPRDSAVYFCASGLARGLYGYTFGSGTRLTVV.

Ten or more counts support this clonotype. The chain is built from TRBV6-2 or TRBV6-3 and TRBJ2-6; a possible D gene is TRBD2 (5 bases). The V gene's germline CDR1 is MNHEY and CDR2 SVGEGT. This CDR3 contains 16 residues. V gave up 5 bases and J gave up 2 bases, with 13 bases separating them. For the CDR3, the DNA is TGTGCCAGCAGTCATACAGCGGTACCTGGGGCCAACGTCCTGACTTTC. It specifies CASSHTAVPGANVLTF.

The rearrangement joins TRBV29-1 to TRBJ2-7; 9 bases match TRBD2. The CDR3 has 13 amino acids. Germline V lookup: CDR1 SQVTM, CDR2 ANQGSEA. J was trimmed by 0 bases and V by 8 bases; bases with no gene match: 5. CDR3 loop: CSCSTSGSYEQYF. The CDR3 coding sequence is TGCAGCTGTTCGACTAGCGGCTCCTACGAGCAGTACTTC.

This clonotype showed up many times. V gene TRBV29-1 combines with J gene TRBJ2-2; either TRBD1 or TRBD2 may fit D (5 bases each). Trimming took 7 bases from V and 6 from J, leaving 9 bases between them. CDR3 length equals 11 residues. Germline V lookup: CDR1 SQVTM, CDR2 ANQGSEA. The CDR3 DNA reads TGCAGCGCATTGGGACCCGGGGAGCTGTTTTTT. It encodes CSALGPGELFF.

This clonotype was seen a few times. The chain carries TRBV28 and TRBJ1-1; tentatively, D is TRBD1 (5 bases). The CDR3 covers 11 residues. The germline CDR1 and CDR2 sequences are MDHEN and SYDVKM. Trimming shortened V by 5 bases and J by 9 bases, and 10 bases separated the two germline ends. The CDR3 sequence: CASSLPGKAFF. The DNA of the CDR3 is TGTGCCAGCAGTCTCCCAGGGAAAGCTTTCTTT.

This clonotype appeared many times. The chain links TRBV6-6 to TRBJ2-5, with TRBD2 matching over 9 bases. The germline V gene encodes CDR1 MNHNY and CDR2 SVGAGI (reference sequence). V was pared by 4 bases and J by 5 bases, with 5 bases of the junction left unmatched. This CDR3 has 14 residues. The CDR3 DNA reads TGTGCCAGCAGTTTAGCGGGAGCCCCCGAGACCCAGTACTTC. This encodes CASSLAGAPETQYF.

This clonotype was seen only a few times. This sequence joins TRBV5-6 and TRBJ2-1; 9 bases agree with TRBD1. After removal of 6 bases from V and 4 bases from J, the junction contained 8 bases not matched to a gene. There are 15 residues in the CDR3. Germline V gives CDR1 SGHDT, CDR2 YYEEEE. This CDR3 reads CASKLQGAQYNEQFF. The CDR3 DNA follows: TGTGCCAGCAAGTTACAGGGGGCTCAATACAATGAGCAGTTCTTC.

This clonotype was counted between two and nine times. The rearrangement joins TRBV5-4 to TRBJ1-1, with TRBD1 matching over 8 bases. This CDR3 has 16 amino acids. Per germline, CDR1 SGHNT and CDR2 YYREEE (reference sequence). V shed 4 bases and J 5 bases; nucleotides not matched to a gene: 13. The CDR3 loop is CASSNRDRLTVTEAFF. The DNA of the CDR3 is TGTGCCAGCAGCAACCGGGACAGGTTAACAGTAACTGAAGCTTTCTTT.

This clonotype was seen only a few times. This chain joins TRBV4-2 and TRBJ2-7; D unresolved. Germline-derived CDR1 and CDR2 are LGHNA and YNFKEQ. Between the trimmed V and J ends, which lost 0 bases and 5 bases, there was a span of 11 bases. The CDR3 is 14 residues long. The CDR3 nucleotides are TGTGCCAGCAGCCAAGAGGATGGGCCAGACGAGCAGTACTTC. Protein: CASSQEDGPDEQYF.

This clonotype was seen a handful of times. The chain joins TRBV7-6 to TRBJ2-5, with 12 bases that match TRBD2. V lost 3 bases and J lost 5; bases outside the gene matches: 7. This CDR3 spans 16 amino acids. CDR1 and CDR2 from the germline V gene are SGHVS and FNYEAQ. The CDR3 is CASSLRLAGVKETQYF. The CDR3, as DNA: TGTGCCAGCAGCTTGAGACTAGCGGGAGTCAAGGAGACCCAGTACTTC.